Listed below are T cell receptor beta chains from one sample, sequenced in a study of PD-1 blockade in classical Hodgkin lymphoma. Profiling relied on immunoSEQ multiplex PCR, and the TCRdb table lists in-frame clones only, not all of them. The sample shows about 94,000 clones, 85% to 95% of them seen only once. The sequenced sample was peripheral blood mononuclear cells (PBMCs), obtained before the fourth cycle of nivolumab. The receptors stem from a human donor with classical Hodgkin lymphoma. Both conserved end residues are part of each CDR3. Each record gives: J gene, V gene, clone size, D gene, CDR3 protein, CDR3 DNA. D genes are given only for firm matches. The listing skips clone size in some rows; elsewhere it reads once, few, many or a size class.

J: TRBJ1-3
V: TRBV9
size: medium-sized
D: NA
CDR3: CASSVTTAGGNTIYF
DNA: TGTGCCAGCAGCGTAACGACAGCCGGCGGAAACACCATATATTTT

J: TRBJ1-1
V: TRBV6-5
size: NA
D: NA
CDR3: CASSHRFMNTEAFF
DNA: TGTGCCAGCAGCCACAGGTTCATGAACACTGAAGCTTTCTTT

J: TRBJ2-7
V: TRBV10-3
size: NA
D: NA
CDR3: CAISESQGGRYEQYF
DNA: TGTGCCATCAGTGAGTCACAGGGTGGCAGGTACGAGCAGTACTTC

J: TRBJ2-7
V: TRBV7-6
size: NA
D: NA
CDR3: CASSLGLAYEQYF
DNA: TGTGCCAGCAGCTTAGGACTAGCCTACGAGCAGTACTTC

J: TRBJ1-4
V: TRBV6-6
size: NA
D: NA
CDR3: CASRRGGQGEKLFF
DNA: TGTGCCAGCAGGAGGGGGGGACAAGGGGAAAAACTGTTTTTT

J: TRBJ1-2
V: TRBV28
size: NA
D: TRBD1
CDR3: CASSLSGGGLIPF
DNA: TGTGCCAGCAGTTTATCAGGGGGGGGCTTGATCCCGTTC

J: TRBJ1-5
V: TRBV6-1
size: once
D: NA
CDR3: CASSEGGSNQPQHF
DNA: TGTGCCAGCAGTGAAGGAGGCAGCAATCAGCCCCAGCATTTT

J: TRBJ2-5
V: TRBV7-8
size: NA
D: TRBD2
CDR3: CASSLVEVRLAGDRPQETQYF
DNA: TGTGCCAGCAGCTTAGTCGAGGTGAGACTAGCGGGGGACAGACCTCAAGAGACCCAGTACTTC

J: TRBJ1-4
V: TRBV7-2
size: NA
D: NA
CDR3: CASSPWVTNEKLFF
DNA: TGTGCCAGCAGCCCCTGGGTCACTAATGAAAAACTGTTTTTT

J: TRBJ2-2
V: TRBV18
size: NA
D: NA
CDR3: CASSPPGEFATGELFF
DNA: TGTGCCAGCTCACCACCTGGGGAGTTCGCCACCGGGGAGCTGTTTTTT

J: TRBJ2-1
V: TRBV27
size: NA
D: TRBD1
CDR3: CASSSETGSSYNEQFF
DNA: TGTGCCAGCAGTTCCGAGACAGGGAGCTCCTACAATGAGCAGTTCTTC

J: TRBJ1-2
V: TRBV2
size: few
D: NA
CDR3: CASSIYINYGYTF
DNA: TGTGCCAGCAGTATCTACATCAACTATGGCTACACCTTC

J: TRBJ1-2
V: TRBV21-1
size: once
D: NA
CDR3: CASSTRREGSDGYTF
DNA: TGTGCCAGCAGCACCCGACGAGAGGGATCGGATGGCTACACCTTC

J: TRBJ2-1
V: TRBV9
size: NA
D: NA
CDR3: CASSLSTTARSSYNEQFF
DNA: TGTGCCAGCAGCCTATCAACGACGGCACGTAGCTCCTACAATGAGCAGTTCTTC

J: TRBJ1-2
V: TRBV7-2
size: NA
D: TRBD1
CDR3: CASSLELGRDRRYGYTF
DNA: TGTGCCAGCAGCTTAGAACTTGGTCGGGACAGACGCTATGGCTACACCTTC

J: TRBJ2-2
V: TRBV9
size: NA
D: TRBD1
CDR3: CASSVAGTGAAGELFF
DNA: TGTGCCAGCAGCGTGGCCGGGACAGGGGCTGCCGGGGAGCTGTTTTTT

J: TRBJ1-4
V: TRBV18
size: NA
D: TRBD1
CDR3: CASSDGQGPRLFF
DNA: TGTGCCAGCTCAGACGGACAGGGCCCGAGACTGTTTTTT

J: TRBJ1-5
V: TRBV27
size: NA
D: TRBD1
CDR3: CASSPDRGRNQPQHF
DNA: TGTGCCAGCAGCCCCGACAGGGGTCGCAATCAGCCCCAGCATTTT

J: TRBJ1-6
V: TRBV30
size: NA
D: NA
CDR3: CAWRETNSPLHF
DNA: TGTGCCTGGAGGGAGACTAATTCACCCCTCCACTTT

J: TRBJ2-7
V: TRBV7-6
size: NA
D: NA
CDR3: CASSLALGVATYEQYF
DNA: TGTGCCAGCAGCTTAGCGCTCGGGGTAGCCACCTACGAGCAGTACTTC

J: TRBJ2-5
V: TRBV18
size: NA
D: TRBD2
CDR3: CASSPLPSMLAGVVETQYF
DNA: TGTGCCAGCTCACCACTCCCTTCCATGCTAGCGGGAGTAGTAGAGACCCAGTACTTC

J: TRBJ2-2
V: TRBV6-1
size: NA
D: NA
CDR3: CAMSGSGRNTGELFF
DNA: TGTGCCATGTCCGGGTCGGGACGGAACACCGGGGAGCTGTTTTTT

J: TRBJ2-5
V: TRBV15
size: NA
D: NA
CDR3: CATSSAAFGAQYF
DNA: TGTGCCACCAGCAGTGCCGCGTTTGGGGCCCAGTACTTC

J: TRBJ2-1
V: TRBV27
size: NA
D: NA
CDR3: CASSLSFGSFNEQFF
DNA: TGTGCCAGCAGTTTATCCTTCGGGTCCTTCAATGAGCAGTTCTTC

J: TRBJ2-7
V: TRBV10-2
size: NA
D: TRBD2
CDR3: CASSEGLAGLSYEQYF
DNA: TGCGCCAGCAGTGAAGGTCTAGCGGGTCTCTCCTACGAGCAGTACTTC

J: TRBJ2-4
V: TRBV5-3
size: NA
D: NA
CDR3: CARSPGRDNKNIQYF
DNA: TGTGCCAGAAGCCCGGGTCGGGACAACAAAAACATTCAGTACTTC

J: TRBJ2-7
V: TRBV5-5
size: NA
D: NA
CDR3: CASQKGGPTYEQYF
DNA: TGTGCCAGCCAAAAGGGGGGTCCCACCTACGAGCAGTACTTC

J: TRBJ2-7
V: TRBV9
size: NA
D: NA
CDR3: CASSVGGNPYEQYF
DNA: TGTGCCAGCAGCGTAGGAGGGAACCCCTACGAGCAGTACTTC

J: TRBJ2-7
V: TRBV27
size: NA
D: NA
CDR3: CASSPRGIMSYEQYF
DNA: TGTGCCAGCAGTCCTAGGGGTATCATGTCCTACGAGCAGTACTTC

J: TRBJ1-2
V: TRBV7-9
size: NA
D: TRBD1
CDR3: CASSLMVVGRQGANYGYTF
DNA: TGTGCCAGCAGCTTAATGGTGGTGGGCAGACAGGGGGCGAACTATGGCTACACCTTC

J: TRBJ1-2
V: TRBV28
size: NA
D: NA
CDR3: CASSLLGRTYGYTF
DNA: TGTGCCAGCAGTTTATTGGGGAGGACCTATGGCTACACCTTC

J: TRBJ2-5
V: TRBV30
size: NA
D: NA
CDR3: CAWSAGRSQGETQYF
DNA: TGTGCCTGGAGTGCGGGACGGTCCCAGGGAGAGACCCAGTACTTC

J: TRBJ2-1
V: TRBV6-5
size: NA
D: NA
CDR3: CASSYGYNEQFF
DNA: TGTGCCAGCAGTTACGGCTACAATGAGCAGTTCTTC

J: TRBJ2-1
V: TRBV30
size: NA
D: TRBD1
CDR3: CAWSWDRDVNEQFF
DNA: TGTGCCTGGAGTTGGGACAGGGACGTCAATGAGCAGTTCTTC

J: TRBJ1-4
V: TRBV15
size: NA
D: NA
CDR3: CATGLQATNEKLFF
DNA: TGTGCCACGGGGCTCCAGGCAACTAATGAAAAACTGTTTTTT

J: TRBJ1-2
V: TRBV19
size: NA
D: NA
CDR3: CASSIGVANYGYTF
DNA: TGTGCCAGTAGTATTGGGGTAGCTAACTATGGCTACACCTTC

J: TRBJ1-4
V: TRBV7-8
size: NA
D: NA
CDR3: CASSSGSTNEKLFF
DNA: TGTGCCAGCAGCTCGGGATCAACTAATGAAAAACTGTTTTTT

J: TRBJ2-5
V: TRBV5-1
size: NA
D: NA
CDR3: CASSSTPQETQYF
DNA: TGCGCCAGCAGCTCGACTCCCCAAGAGACCCAGTACTTC

J: TRBJ1-1
V: TRBV7-9
size: NA
D: TRBD1
CDR3: CASSSPGQGFTEAFF
DNA: TGTGCCAGCAGCTCACCAGGACAGGGGTTCACTGAAGCTTTCTTT

J: TRBJ2-7
V: TRBV7-9
size: NA
D: TRBD1
CDR3: CASSPARDRGSEQYF
DNA: TGTGCCAGCAGCCCCGCCCGGGACAGGGGCAGCGAGCAGTACTTC

J: TRBJ1-1
V: TRBV7-9
size: NA
D: TRBD1
CDR3: CASSLGQGIVIEAFF
DNA: TGTGCCAGCAGCCTGGGACAGGGAATAGTCATTGAAGCTTTCTTT

J: TRBJ1-1
V: TRBV29-1
size: NA
D: NA
CDR3: CSAVRESMNTEAFF
DNA: TGCAGCGCAGTCAGGGAGTCCATGAACACTGAAGCTTTCTTT

J: TRBJ2-3
V: TRBV5-6
size: NA
D: TRBD1
CDR3: CASSLGLTGNGDTQYF
DNA: TGTGCCAGCAGCTTGGGGCTGACAGGGAATGGAGATACGCAGTATTTT

J: TRBJ2-1
V: TRBV5-1
size: NA
D: NA
CDR3: CASSFPGQRRNEQFF
DNA: TGCGCCAGCAGCTTTCCGGGACAAAGAAGGAATGAGCAGTTCTTC

J: TRBJ1-1
V: TRBV28
size: NA
D: NA
CDR3: CASSFIGIRSTNYMNTEAFF
DNA: TGTGCCAGCAGTTTCATTGGGATTAGGTCAACGAACTACATGAACACTGAAGCTTTCTTT

J: TRBJ1-1
V: TRBV5-6
size: once
D: NA
CDR3: CASSPGGRGTEAFF
DNA: TGTGCCAGCAGCCCCGGAGGCCGGGGCACTGAAGCTTTCTTT

J: TRBJ1-1
V: TRBV28
size: NA
D: NA
CDR3: CASSLLTPAHLNTEAFF
DNA: TGTGCCAGCAGTTTACTCACTCCCGCACATTTGAACACTGAAGCTTTCTTT

J: TRBJ1-2
V: TRBV28
size: NA
D: TRBD1
CDR3: CASGSGGIFDGYTF
DNA: TGTGCCAGCGGGTCAGGGGGAATTTTCGATGGCTACACCTTC

J: TRBJ1-2
V: TRBV4-2
size: NA
D: NA
CDR3: CASGMQGIGYGYTF
DNA: TGTGCCAGCGGGATGCAGGGGATTGGGTATGGCTACACCTTC

J: TRBJ1-2
V: TRBV5-4
size: NA
D: NA
CDR3: CASSLRGVDYYGYTF
DNA: TGTGCCAGCAGCTTGCGCGGTGTGGACTACTATGGCTACACCTTC

J: TRBJ1-4
V: TRBV7-2
size: NA
D: NA
CDR3: CASSLEGSFEKLFF
DNA: TGTGCCAGCAGCTTAGAGGGGTCATTTGAAAAACTGTTTTTT

J: TRBJ1-1
V: TRBV9
size: NA
D: NA
CDR3: CASSSNTEAFF
DNA: TGTGCCAGCAGCTCCAACACTGAAGCTTTCTTT

J: TRBJ2-3
V: TRBV29-1
size: NA
D: NA
CDR3: CSVPTGGGVTDTQYF
DNA: TGCAGCGTCCCCACTGGAGGAGGGGTCACAGATACGCAGTATTTT

J: TRBJ2-3
V: TRBV6-5
size: NA
D: NA
CDR3: CASSHTLHQTDTQYF
DNA: TGTGCCAGCAGTCATACTCTACACCAGACAGATACGCAGTATTTT

J: TRBJ2-3
V: TRBV7-8
size: NA
D: NA
CDR3: CASSLGVSQIQPYTQYF
DNA: TGTGCCAGCAGCTTAGGCGTCTCCCAAATTCAACCATATACGCAGTATTTT